A single sample gave rise to the 10 T cell receptor beta chains below, sequenced in a study of vaccination and CD4 T cells after COVID-19. No antigens are known for them. Sequencing of DNA taken from cultured CD4+ T cells relied on the Oncomine TCR Beta short-read assay. MiXCR, applied by TCRdb to the PCR reads, yields one record per CDR3 protein. Among about 25,000 distinct CDR3 sequences listed, 36% were seen once. Time point meaning: late sampling 161 to 241 days after vaccination in three convalescent patients. Specified treatment: roughly 11-day PBMC culture with coronavirus spike peptide pools or control peptides (ViraFEST assay). This sample comprised CD4+ T cells from blood, cultured in vitro, obtained about 7 months after SARS-CoV-2 vaccination. Every receptor here comes from a human donor who had recovered from COVID-19.

The chain has TRBV20-1 and TRBJ2-2, with D tentatively TRBD1 (5 bases). The CDR3 is 13 residues long. With 1 base removed from V and 7 bases from J, the gap between germline ends came to 10 bases. The germline gives CDR1 DFQATT, CDR2 SNEGSKA (reference sequence). CDR3 amino acids: CSARGRVNGELFF. CDR3 coding DNA: TGCAGTGCTAGAGGCAGGGTTAACGGGGAGCTGTTTTTT.

This clonotype was seen a handful of times. The rearrangement links TRBV27 to TRBJ2-7; D may correspond to TRBD1 or TRBD2 (6 bases each). In germline, CDR1 is MNHEY, CDR2 SMNVEV (reference sequence). Trimming removed 2 bases at V and 2 bases at J, with 16 bases between. The CDR3 runs 16 residues. This CDR3 is CASSLMGGASPYEQYF. In DNA form, the CDR3 reads TGTGCCAGCAGTTTAATGGGGGGCGCGTCTCCCTACGAGCAGTACTTC.

This clonotype was detected only a few times. V is TRBV7-6 and J is TRBJ1-1, with D perhaps matching TRBD1 (6 bases). V lost 1 base, J lost 7 bases, and 10 bases lay in between. CDR3 length equals 13 residues. Per the germline V gene, CDR1 is SGHVS and CDR2 is FNYEAQ. The CDR3 region is CASSLVTGNEAFF. CDR3 nucleotides: TGTGCCAGCAGCTTAGTCACAGGGAATGAAGCTTTCTTT.

The chain is built from TRBV24-1 and TRBJ1-2, with D perhaps TRBD1 (5 bases). In germline, CDR1 is KGHDR, CDR2 SFDVKD. This CDR3 is built from 11 residues. The V and J ends lost 7 bases and 4 bases respectively, with 6 bases between them. CDR3 bases: TGTGCCACCAGCCAGGGCTATGGCTACACCTTC. Residues: CATSQGYGYTF.

V usage is TRBV7-9 and J usage is TRBJ1-2; no clear D gene. Trimming took 4 bases from V and 0 from J, leaving 12 bases between them. The length of the CDR3 is 15 residues. Germline V CDR1 and CDR2: SEHNR, FQNEAQ (reference sequence). For the CDR3, the DNA is TGTGCCAGCAGCTCAGCGGGGTCAGCTAACTATGGCTACACCTTC. This sequence encodes CASSSAGSANYGYTF.

J is TRBJ1-2 and V is TRBV6-1; maybe TRBD1 (5 bases). V was clipped by 3 bases and J by 4 bases, with 18 bases between them. The germline V gene has CDR1 MNHNS and CDR2 SASEGT. The CDR3 extends over 16 amino acids. DNA for the CDR3: TGTGCCAGCAGTGATCGGGGCCAGAAAGCGGTCTATGGCTACACCTTC. Its translation: CASSDRGQKAVYGYTF.

This sequence joins TRBV21-1 and TRBJ2-7; TRBD2 is the table's D call, not checked against the DNA. TRBV21-1 is given as a pseudogene. The CDR3 runs 13 residues. CDR3 loop: CASLAGLSYEQYF. DNA for the CDR3: TGTGCCAGCCTAGCGGGGTTATCCTACGAGCAGTACTTC.

The chain recombines TRBV10-3 with TRBJ2-7; 8 bases fit TRBD2. The V gene's germline CDR1 is ENHRY and CDR2 SYGVKD. The CDR3 has 15 residues. The V gene end was trimmed by 1 base and the J gene end by 5 bases; junction bases not matched to a gene: 7. The CDR3 region has the DNA TGTGCCATCAGTGAGTTTCCGGGAGGGCCAAACGAGCAGTACTTC. As protein: CAISEFPGGPNEQYF.

This clonotype was seen only a few times. This chain links TRBV7-2 with TRBJ2-5; a possible D gene is TRBD2 (6 bases). V lost 3 bases to trimming and J lost 2 bases, with 10 bases between them. The CDR3 runs 14 residues. Germline CDR1 reads SGHTA; CDR2 reads FQGNSA. The CDR3 region has the DNA TGTGCCAGCAGCTTGTCCGGGAGTCAAGAGACCCAGTACTTC. It codes for CASSLSGSQETQYF.

The chain carries TRBV7-9 and TRBJ1-3; the match to TRBD1 covers 7 bases. Trimming removed 6 bases from V and 2 bases from J; junction bases left unmatched: 4. The germline CDR1 and CDR2 sequences are SEHNR and FQNEAQ (reference sequence). CDR3 length: 14 amino acids. CDR3 region: CASSRDRAGNTIYF. CDR3 nucleotides: TGTGCCAGCAGTCGCGACAGGGCTGGAAACACCATATATTTT.